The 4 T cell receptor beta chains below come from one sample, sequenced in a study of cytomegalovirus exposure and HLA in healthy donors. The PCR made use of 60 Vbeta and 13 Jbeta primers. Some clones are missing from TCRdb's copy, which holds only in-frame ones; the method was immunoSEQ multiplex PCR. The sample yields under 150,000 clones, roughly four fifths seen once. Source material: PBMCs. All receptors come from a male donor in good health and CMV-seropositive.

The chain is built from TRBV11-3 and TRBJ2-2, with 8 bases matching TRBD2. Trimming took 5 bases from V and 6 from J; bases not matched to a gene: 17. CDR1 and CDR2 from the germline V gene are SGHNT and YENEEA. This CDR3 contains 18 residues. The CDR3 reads CASSPGSPVSGRAGELFF. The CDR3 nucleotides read TGTGCCAGCAGCCCAGGATCTCCGGTGAGCGGGAGAGCCGGGGAGCTGTTTTTT. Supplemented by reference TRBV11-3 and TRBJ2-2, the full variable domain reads EAGVVQSPRYKIIEKKQPVAFWCNPISGHNTLYWYLQNLGQGPELLIRYENEEAVDDSQLPKDRFSAERLKGVDSTLKIQPAELGDSAVYLCASSPGSPVSGRAGELFFGEGSRLTVL.

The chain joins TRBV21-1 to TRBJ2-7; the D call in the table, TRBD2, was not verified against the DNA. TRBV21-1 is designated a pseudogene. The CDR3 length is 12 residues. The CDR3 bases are TGTGCCAGCAGCCAAACGGGGAGCGAGCAGTACTTC. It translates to CASSQTGSEQYF.

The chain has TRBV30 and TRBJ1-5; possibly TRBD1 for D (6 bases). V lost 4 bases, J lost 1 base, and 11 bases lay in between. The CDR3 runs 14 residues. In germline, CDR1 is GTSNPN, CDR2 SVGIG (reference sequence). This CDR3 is CAWTQGRSNQPQHF. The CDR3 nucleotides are TGTGCCTGGACACAGGGACGAAGCAATCAGCCCCAGCATTTT.

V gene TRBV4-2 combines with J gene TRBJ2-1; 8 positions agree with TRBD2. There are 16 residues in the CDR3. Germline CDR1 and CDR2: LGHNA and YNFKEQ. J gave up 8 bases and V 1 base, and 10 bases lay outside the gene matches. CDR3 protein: CASSQGAGGSFHEQFF. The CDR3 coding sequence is TGTGCCAGCAGCCAAGGGGCGGGAGGATCCTTCCATGAGCAGTTCTTC.